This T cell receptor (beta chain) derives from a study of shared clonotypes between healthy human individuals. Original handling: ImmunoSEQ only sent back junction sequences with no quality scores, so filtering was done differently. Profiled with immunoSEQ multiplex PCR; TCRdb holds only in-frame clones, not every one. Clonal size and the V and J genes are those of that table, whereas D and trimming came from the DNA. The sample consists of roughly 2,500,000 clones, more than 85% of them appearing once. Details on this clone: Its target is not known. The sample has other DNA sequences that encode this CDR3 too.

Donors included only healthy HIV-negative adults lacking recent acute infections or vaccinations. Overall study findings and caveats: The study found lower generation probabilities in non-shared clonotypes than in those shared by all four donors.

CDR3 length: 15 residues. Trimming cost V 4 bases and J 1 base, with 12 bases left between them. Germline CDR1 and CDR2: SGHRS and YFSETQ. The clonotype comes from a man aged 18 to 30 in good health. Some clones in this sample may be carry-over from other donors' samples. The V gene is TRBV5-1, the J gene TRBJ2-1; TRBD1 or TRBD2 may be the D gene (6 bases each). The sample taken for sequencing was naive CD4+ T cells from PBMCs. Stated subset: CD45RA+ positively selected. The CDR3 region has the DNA TGCGCCAGCAGCAGGGGGACTGAATCCTACAATGAGCAGTTCTTC. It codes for CASSRGTESYNEQFF.